Listed below are T cell receptor beta chains from one sample, sequenced in a study of CD8 T cells in Susac syndrome. TCRdb reprocessed the immunoSEQ multiplex PCR reads via MiXCR and lists one record per CDR3 protein. Of almost 450,000 distinct CDR3 sequences detected, approximately 85% appear once; the ten largest clones hold more than 0.09%. Sequencing input: CD8+ T cells from PBMCs. The receptors originated from a human donor with multiple sclerosis. CDR3s include the opening cysteine and the closing phenylalanine or tryptophan. The order of the fields is clone size, J gene, V gene, D gene, CDR3 protein, CDR3 DNA. D genes are given only for firm matches. Not all rows give a size; the values are once, few, many and, for expanded clones, a class.

size: NA
J: TRBJ2-7
V: TRBV4-1
D: NA
CDR3: CASSQAPSLTYEQYF
DNA: TGCGCCAGCAGCCAAGCCCCGAGTCTAACCTACGAGCAGTACTTC

size: NA
J: TRBJ2-1
V: TRBV3-1
D: TRBD2
CDR3: CASSQEWLAGVYEQFF
DNA: TGTGCCAGCAGCCAAGAGTGGCTAGCGGGAGTCTATGAGCAGTTCTTC

size: once
J: TRBJ1-1
V: TRBV4-1
D: NA
CDR3: CASSHEYRGGDTEAFF
DNA: TGCGCCAGCAGCCACGAATATAGGGGGGGGGACACTGAAGCTTTCTTT

size: NA
J: TRBJ2-1
V: TRBV12-3/TRBV12-4
D: NA
CDR3: CASSLGDYYNEQFF
DNA: TGTGCCAGCAGTTTAGGAGACTACTACAATGAGCAGTTCTTC

size: NA
J: TRBJ1-5
V: TRBV27
D: NA
CDR3: CASGPIQGFSNQPQHF
DNA: TGTGCCAGCGGCCCGATACAGGGTTTTAGCAATCAGCCCCAGCATTTT

size: once
J: TRBJ1-5
V: TRBV12-3/TRBV12-4
D: TRBD1
CDR3: CASSFSGRGQNQPQHF
DNA: TGTGCCAGCAGTTTTTCGGGCAGGGGGCAGAATCAGCCCCAGCATTTT

size: NA
J: TRBJ2-7
V: TRBV6-5
D: TRBD2
CDR3: CASSYSLTGGFNEQYF
DNA: TGTGCCAGCAGTTACTCCCTAACGGGAGGGTTCAACGAGCAGTACTTC

size: NA
J: TRBJ2-1
V: TRBV15
D: TRBD2
CDR3: CATFSGNEQFF
DNA: TGTGCCACCTTTAGCGGGAATGAGCAGTTCTTC

size: NA
J: TRBJ1-5
V: TRBV4-1
D: NA
CDR3: CASSQDWTSGLEPQHF
DNA: TGCGCCAGCAGCCAAGATTGGACCAGTGGGTTGGAGCCCCAGCATTTT

size: NA
J: TRBJ2-3
V: TRBV5-1
D: NA
CDR3: CASSLAVGGRADTQYF
DNA: TGCGCCAGCAGCTTGGCCGTAGGAGGTCGCGCAGATACGCAGTATTTT

size: NA
J: TRBJ1-5
V: TRBV7-9
D: NA
CDR3: CASSSGGDQPQHF
DNA: TGTGCCAGCTCCAGTGGCGGAGATCAGCCCCAGCATTTT

size: NA
J: TRBJ1-2
V: TRBV6-5
D: NA
CDR3: CAGVGANYGYTF
DNA: TGTGCCGGAGTTGGAGCTAACTATGGCTACACCTTC

size: NA
J: TRBJ2-7
V: TRBV15
D: NA
CDR3: CATSTQGIIDSYEQYF
DNA: TGTGCCACCAGCACCCAGGGAATAATTGACTCCTACGAGCAGTACTTC

size: NA
J: TRBJ2-7
V: TRBV3-1
D: NA
CDR3: CASSQDPTTYYEQYF
DNA: TGTGCCAGCAGCCAAGATCCCACAACTTACTACGAGCAGTACTTC

size: NA
J: TRBJ2-2
V: TRBV10-3
D: TRBD2
CDR3: CAISGASGAANTGELFF
DNA: TGTGCCATCAGTGGGGCTAGCGGGGCCGCGAACACCGGGGAGCTGTTTTTT

size: NA
J: TRBJ2-7
V: TRBV10-3
D: TRBD1
CDR3: CAISVAGTGGKYEQYF
DNA: TGTGCCATCAGTGTTGCCGGGACAGGGGGCAAATACGAGCAGTACTTC

size: NA
J: TRBJ2-7
V: TRBV11-3
D: TRBD2
CDR3: CASSLFLAGGPNSYEQYF
DNA: TGTGCCAGCAGCTTATTTCTAGCGGGGGGTCCGAACTCCTACGAGCAGTACTTC

size: NA
J: TRBJ2-3
V: TRBV3-1
D: TRBD1
CDR3: CASSPRDRGLYTQYF
DNA: TGTGCCAGCAGCCCCCGGGACAGGGGGCTATATACGCAGTATTTT

size: NA
J: TRBJ1-1
V: TRBV7-9
D: NA
CDR3: CASSFGGTAEAFF
DNA: TGTGCCAGCAGCTTCGGCGGGACGGCTGAAGCTTTCTTT

size: NA
J: TRBJ2-2
V: TRBV7-9
D: NA
CDR3: CASDMAGSTGELFF
DNA: TGTGCCAGCGATATGGCGGGAAGCACCGGGGAGCTGTTTTTT

size: few
J: TRBJ2-7
V: TRBV6-6
D: TRBD2
CDR3: CASSYSTSSGYYEQYF
DNA: TGTGCCAGCAGTTACTCGACGTCTAGCGGTTACTACGAGCAGTACTTC

size: NA
J: TRBJ1-2
V: TRBV11-2
D: TRBD1
CDR3: CASSLEQGASGYTF
DNA: TGTGCCAGCAGCTTAGAACAGGGGGCAAGTGGCTACACCTTC

size: NA
J: TRBJ2-5
V: TRBV4-1
D: NA
CDR3: CASSQRSGAEETQYF
DNA: TGCGCCAGCAGCCAGAGGTCGGGGGCGGAAGAGACCCAGTACTTC

size: NA
J: TRBJ1-1
V: TRBV12-5
D: NA
CDR3: CASGFGHEGMNTEAFF
DNA: TGTGCTAGTGGTTTTGGCCATGAAGGCATGAACACTGAAGCTTTCTTT

size: once
J: TRBJ2-7
V: TRBV10-3
D: NA
CDR3: CAISESHEQYF
DNA: TGTGCCATCAGTGAGTCCCACGAGCAGTACTTC

size: NA
J: TRBJ1-1
V: TRBV5-6
D: NA
CDR3: CASSSSGTGNTEAFF
DNA: TGTGCCAGCAGCTCATCCGGGACGGGGAACACTGAAGCTTTCTTT

size: NA
J: TRBJ2-7
V: TRBV12-3/TRBV12-4
D: TRBD1
CDR3: CASSGDGTGLGEQYF
DNA: TGTGCCAGCAGTGGGGACGGGACAGGGTTAGGCGAGCAGTACTTC